These 18 T cell receptor beta chains share one sample of origin, sequenced in a study of beta chain features in type 1 diabetes. Expressed TCRB transcripts were sequenced, since all the RNA that had been isolated was reverse transcribed. Measured with immunoSEQ multiplex PCR; TCRdb has only the in-frame clones, and not every one. Altogether about 140,000 clones are present, 9.7% being singletons, with the ten largest covering 0.55% to 0.75%. The sample comprised central memory CD4+ T cells from blood. Receptor source: a woman between 40 and 50 years old in good health.

This clone was counted many times. This chain joins TRBV18 and TRBJ1-1; 7 bases line up with TRBD1. Germline-derived CDR1 and CDR2 are KGHSH and LQKENI. The CDR3 extends over 13 amino acids. V was clipped by 5 bases and J by 5 bases; unmatched bases: 5. This CDR3 is CASSATGWTEAFF. CDR3 coding DNA: TGTGCCAGCTCAGCGACAGGGTGGACTGAAGCTTTCTTT.

This clone was found a few times. The chain links TRBV2 to TRBJ2-3; maybe TRBD2 (6 bases). Looked up from germline, CDR1 is SNHLY and CDR2 is FYNNEI. V gave up 6 bases and J gave up 14 bases, with 15 bases separating them. This CDR3 has 11 amino acids. The CDR3 coding sequence is TGTGCCAGCAGCCGGGACTCCCGTGCGTATTTT. Its translation is CASSRDSRAYF.

Ten or more counts support this clone. The V gene is TRBV5-1, the J gene TRBJ2-5; 7 bases are shared with TRBD1. Looked up from germline, CDR1 is SGHRS and CDR2 is YFSETQ. This CDR3 contains 14 residues. V was pared by 7 bases and J by 1 base, with 7 bases of the junction left unmatched. The CDR3 region has the DNA TGCGCCAGCGGCCGGGACAGCCTCCAAGAGACCCAGTACTTC. It specifies CASGRDSLQETQYF.

The sample holds a few counts of this clone. V usage is TRBV7-2 and J usage is TRBJ1-2; D is perhaps TRBD1 (6 bases). CDR3 size: 12 residues. CDR1 is SGHTA and CDR2 is FQGNSA in the germline V gene. V was cut by 6 bases and J by 7 bases, with 12 bases left in between. In nucleotides, the CDR3 is TGTGCCAGCAGACCCTCAGGGGCTGGCTACACCTTC. Translating it yields CASRPSGAGYTF.

The chain links TRBV19 to TRBJ1-5; TRBD1 matches at 9 bases. V shed 6 bases, J shed 2 bases, and the junction held 8 bases outside the gene matches. CDR1 and CDR2 from the germline V gene are LNHDA and SQIVND (reference sequence). The CDR3 is 16 residues long. The CDR3 nucleotides are TGTGCCAGTAGGGGGACAGGGAGCGGTGGCAATCAGCCCCAGCATTTT. Its translation: CASRGTGSGGNQPQHF. Drawing the rest from reference TRBV19 and TRBJ1-5, the complete variable domain is DGGITQSPKYLFRKEGQNVTLSCEQNLNHDAMYWYRQDPGQGLRLIYYSQIVNDFQKGDIAEGYSVSREKKESFPLTVTSAQKNPTAFYLCASRGTGSGGNQPQHFGDGTRLSIL.

This clone was found a few times. The V call is TRBV15, the J call TRBJ1-2, with D tentatively TRBD1 (5 bases). Trimming stripped 3 bases from V and 4 bases from J, with 6 bases between. The CDR3 runs 12 residues. The germline V gene encodes CDR1 LNHNV and CDR2 YYDKDF (reference sequence). The CDR3 protein is CATSSQGYGYTF. The CDR3 DNA reads as TGTGCCACCAGCAGCCAGGGCTATGGCTACACCTTC.

This clone was observed a handful of times. The gene calls are TRBV6-1 and TRBJ1-1; 7 bases match TRBD1. The CDR3 spans 13 residues. In germline, CDR1 is MNHNS, CDR2 SASEGT. Trimming at V came to 6 bases and at J to 1 base, leaving 2 bases not matched to a gene. Here the CDR3 DNA reads TGTGCCAGCAGGACAGGGACGAACACTGAAGCTTTCTTT. Translation: CASRTGTNTEAFF.

This clone was counted a few times. The chain has TRBV6-6 and TRBJ2-7; possibly TRBD1 for D (6 bases). Germline V gene lookup returns CDR1 MNHNY and CDR2 SVGAGI (reference sequence). This CDR3 contains 15 residues. V was trimmed by 6 bases and J by 4 bases, leaving 19 bases between them. CDR3 residues: CASSRSGDARYEQYF. The CDR3 bases are TGTGCCAGCAGCCGCTCAGGGGACGCCCGGTACGAGCAGTACTTC.

The J gene is TRBJ1-6, the V gene TRBV25-1; D uncertain. This CDR3 is 17 amino acids long. CDR1 MGHDK and CDR2 SYGVNS come from the germline V gene. Between the trimmed V and J ends, which lost 1 base and 6 bases, there was a span of 16 bases. The CDR3 is CASSESGRPRGNSPLHF. The CDR3 coding sequence is TGTGCCAGCAGTGAATCGGGCCGTCCTCGGGGTAATTCACCCCTCCACTTT.

This clone has more than one count but fewer than ten. This rearrangement joins TRBV18 to TRBJ2-7, with D tentatively TRBD2 (5 bases). V lost 5 bases and J 5 bases, leaving 10 bases between the germline ends. CDR1 is KGHSH and CDR2 is LQKENI in the germline V gene. CDR3 length equals 12 residues. The DNA for the CDR3 is TGTGCCAGCTCAGGGAGCAGTCACGAGCAGTACTTC. This encodes CASSGSSHEQYF.

The gene calls are TRBV11-3 and TRBJ2-7, with D possibly matching TRBD1 (6 bases). With 4 bases removed from V and 4 bases from J, the gap between germline ends came to 14 bases. This CDR3 region has 14 residues. Germline V gene data show CDR1 as SGHNT and CDR2 as YENEEA. The CDR3 is CASSWQGSLYEQYF. In nucleotides, the CDR3 is TGTGCCAGCAGCTGGCAGGGGTCCCTATACGAGCAGTACTTC.

The chain is built from TRBV29-1 and TRBJ2-7, with TRBD1 matching over 9 bases. J gave up 6 bases and V 6 bases, and 6 bases lay outside the gene matches. CDR1 and CDR2 (germline): SQVTM, ANQGSEA. This CDR3 has 12 residues. The CDR3 sequence is CSVRTGVGEQYF. The DNA for the CDR3 is TGCAGCGTGCGGACAGGGGTGGGCGAGCAGTACTTC.

This sequence joins TRBV5-1 and TRBJ2-7; 12 bases fit TRBD2. Germline CDR1 SGHRS, CDR2 YFSETQ. V shed 4 bases, J shed 4 bases, and the junction held 3 bases outside the gene matches. The CDR3 spans 14 residues. CDR3 protein: CASSRGTSGYEQYF. The CDR3 DNA follows: TGCGCCAGCAGCCGCGGGACTAGCGGGTACGAGCAGTACTTC.

The CDR3 region is CASGQHSARVNSPLHF. The CDR3 nucleotides are TGTGCTAGTGGTCAACACAGCGCCAGGGTAAATTCACCCCTCCACTTT. The V and J genes are TRBV12-5 and TRBJ1-6; D is perhaps TRBD1 (5 bases). V gave up 5 bases and J gave up 7 bases, with 18 bases separating them. The CDR3 is 16 residues long. Germline loops: CDR1 LGHNT, CDR2 FRNRAP. The full variable domain, with the rest looked up from reference TRBV12-5 and TRBJ1-6, is DARVTQTPRHKVTEMGQEVTMRCQPILGHNTVFWYRQTMMQGLELLAYFRNRAPLDDSGMPKDRFSAEMPDATLATLKIQPSEPRDSAVYFCASGQHSARVNSPLHFGNGTRLTVT.

The chain is built from TRBV11-3 and TRBJ2-5; maybe TRBD2 (7 bases). Trimming took off 6 bases at V and 1 base at J, with 9 bases between the two ends. The germline gives CDR1 SGHNT, CDR2 YENEEA. This CDR3 is built from 13 residues. CDR3 DNA sequence: TGTGCCAGCAGTAGGGGGGGCCAAGAGACCCAGTACTTC. It encodes CASSRGGQETQYF.

This clone was counted at least ten times. The chain has TRBV4-3 and TRBJ2-4; 7 bases line up with TRBD1. J lost 3 bases, V lost 1 base, and 3 bases had no gene match. Germline CDR1 reads LGHNA; CDR2 reads YSLEER. The CDR3 is 15 amino acids. This CDR3 reads CASSQVDRDKNIQYF. CDR3 coding DNA: TGCGCCAGCAGCCAAGTAGACAGGGACAAAAACATTCAGTACTTC.

The V call is TRBV7-8, the J call TRBJ1-5; D unclear. CDR1 and CDR2 from the germline V gene are SGHVS and FQNEAQ. Deletions cut 4 bases from V and 2 bases from J, with 6 bases between. The CDR3 length is 13 residues. In DNA, the CDR3 is TGTGCCAGCAGCTCCGGTGGCAATCAGCCCCAGCATTTT. Translated: CASSSGGNQPQHF.

This clone was counted only a few times. CDR3 sequence: CASSLFAQGGQYF. Written as DNA, the CDR3 is TGTGCCAGCAGCTTATTTGCCCAGGGGGGGCAGTACTTC. V is TRBV7-2 and J is TRBJ2-7; weak D call: TRBD1 (7 bases). V was trimmed by 2 bases and J by 9 bases, leaving 14 bases between them. CDR3 size: 13 residues. Germline V lookup: CDR1 SGHTA, CDR2 FQGNSA.